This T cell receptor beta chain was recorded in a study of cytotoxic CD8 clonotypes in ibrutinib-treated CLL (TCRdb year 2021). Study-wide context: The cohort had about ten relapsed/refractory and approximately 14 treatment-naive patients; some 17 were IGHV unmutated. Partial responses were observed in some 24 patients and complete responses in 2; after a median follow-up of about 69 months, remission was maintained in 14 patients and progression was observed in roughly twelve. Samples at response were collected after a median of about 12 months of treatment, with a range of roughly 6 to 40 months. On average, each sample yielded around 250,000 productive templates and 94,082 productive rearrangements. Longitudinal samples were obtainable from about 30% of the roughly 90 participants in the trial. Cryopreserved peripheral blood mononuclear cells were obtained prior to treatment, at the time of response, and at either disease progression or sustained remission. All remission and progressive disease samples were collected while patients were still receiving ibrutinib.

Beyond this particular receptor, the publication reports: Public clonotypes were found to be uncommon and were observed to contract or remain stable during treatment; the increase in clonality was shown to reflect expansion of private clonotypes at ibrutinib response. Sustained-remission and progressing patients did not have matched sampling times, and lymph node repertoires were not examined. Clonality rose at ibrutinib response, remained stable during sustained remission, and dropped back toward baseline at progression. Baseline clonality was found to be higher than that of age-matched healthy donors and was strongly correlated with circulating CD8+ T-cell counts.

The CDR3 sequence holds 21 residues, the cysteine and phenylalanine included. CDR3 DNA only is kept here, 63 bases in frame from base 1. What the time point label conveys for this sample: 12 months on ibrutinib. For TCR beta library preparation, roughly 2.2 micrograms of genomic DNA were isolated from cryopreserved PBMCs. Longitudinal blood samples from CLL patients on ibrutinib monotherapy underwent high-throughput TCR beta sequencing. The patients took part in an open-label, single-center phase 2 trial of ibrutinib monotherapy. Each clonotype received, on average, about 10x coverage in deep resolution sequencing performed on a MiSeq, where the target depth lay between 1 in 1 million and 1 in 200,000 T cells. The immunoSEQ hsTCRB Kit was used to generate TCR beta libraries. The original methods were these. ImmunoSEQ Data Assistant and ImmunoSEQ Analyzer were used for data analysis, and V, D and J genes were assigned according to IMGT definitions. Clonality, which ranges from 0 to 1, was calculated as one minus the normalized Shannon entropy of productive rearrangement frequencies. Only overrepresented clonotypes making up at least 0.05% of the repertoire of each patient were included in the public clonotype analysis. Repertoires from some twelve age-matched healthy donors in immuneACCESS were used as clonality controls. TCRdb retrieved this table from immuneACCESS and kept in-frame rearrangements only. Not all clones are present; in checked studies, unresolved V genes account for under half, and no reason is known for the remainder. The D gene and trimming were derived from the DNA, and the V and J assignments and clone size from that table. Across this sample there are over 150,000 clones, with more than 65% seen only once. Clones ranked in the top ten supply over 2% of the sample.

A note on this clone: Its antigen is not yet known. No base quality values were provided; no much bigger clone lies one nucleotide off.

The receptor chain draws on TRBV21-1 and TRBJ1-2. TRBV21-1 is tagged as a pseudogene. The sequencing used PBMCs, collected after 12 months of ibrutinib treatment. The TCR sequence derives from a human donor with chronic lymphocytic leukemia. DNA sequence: TGTGCCAGCAGCAAAGATCTCGAAAAGGAGATTGTCAGCCTCTCTCCCTATGGCTACACCTTC. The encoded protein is CASSKDLEKEIVSLSPYGYTF.